One and the same sample provided the 12 T cell receptor beta chains below, sequenced in a study of CD8+CD57+ T cells in acquired aplastic anemia (dated by TCRdb to 2017 to 2018). Expansion of CD8+CD57+ cells had been shown by flow cytometry in the patients chosen for sequencing. TCRdb names Illumina HiSeq 2000 as the instrument used. TCR beta VDJ combination and CDR3 sequence profiling used genomic DNA as the template. Clones were called with MiXCR by TCRdb after fastp trimmed the public reads at Q25, and only in-frame beta chains were retained. Duplicate CDR3 protein sequences are folded into a single record with the most common DNA and genes. Across this sample there are roughly 80,000 distinct CDR3 sequences, with about 70% seen only once. 70% to 90% of the sample is taken by the ten largest. Sequencing input: sorted CD4+, CD8+, or CD8+CD57+ T cells (not recorded which) from PBMCs. These receptors came from a human donor with aplastic anemia.

The chain couples TRBV2 to TRBJ2-7, with 10 positions matching TRBD1. V gave up 3 bases and J gave up 2 bases; unmatched junction bases: 1. This CDR3 is built from 14 residues. Germline loops: CDR1 SNHLY, CDR2 FYNNEI. The CDR3 loop reads CASSEGTGAYEQYF. The CDR3, as DNA: TGTGCCAGCAGTGAGGGGACAGGGGCCTACGAGCAGTACTTC.

This sequence joins TRBV2 and TRBJ2-1; no reliable D call. CDR1 SNHLY and CDR2 FYNNEI come from the germline V gene. The CDR3 contains 12 residues. V was cut by 8 bases and J by 10 bases, with 15 bases left in between. The CDR3 DNA reads TGTGCCAGCGAAAGGGCCCGGCCAGAGCAGTTCTTC. Amino acid sequence: CASERARPEQFF.

The rearrangement links TRBV11-1 to TRBJ2-1; D not certain. V lost 4 bases and J 4 bases, leaving 14 bases between the germline ends. Looked up from germline, CDR1 is SGHAT and CDR2 is FQDESV (reference sequence). The CDR3 runs 15 residues. The CDR3 DNA reads TGTGCCAGCAGCTCAAATACGAACCGATACAATGAGCAGTTCTTC. Translating gives CASSSNTNRYNEQFF.

Written as DNA, the CDR3 is TGTGCCACCAGCCCCCCGGGGGACAGGGATCAAGAGACCCAGTACTTC. Translated, it gives CATSPPGDRDQETQYF. This chain joins TRBV24-1 and TRBJ2-5; TRBD1 aligns across 9 bases. Germline lookup yields CDR1 KGHDR and CDR2 SFDVKD. V shed 7 bases and J 2 bases; nucleotides not matched to a gene: 10. The CDR3 length is 16 residues.

The rearrangement links TRBV6-4 to TRBJ1-6; the match to TRBD1 covers 10 bases. The CDR3 extends over 15 amino acids. Germline V gene lookup returns CDR1 MRHNA and CDR2 SNTAGT. The ends lost 2 bases at V and 7 bases at J; junction bases unmatched: 2. The CDR3 loop reads CASSDRTGGNSPLHF. In DNA form, the CDR3 reads TGTGCCAGCAGTGACCGGACAGGGGGAAATTCACCCCTCCACTTT.

This chain connects TRBV20-1 to TRBJ2-7; 8 bases align to TRBD1. J gave up 5 bases and V 2 bases, and 8 bases lay outside the gene matches. Germline values: CDR1 DFQATT, CDR2 SNEGSKA (reference sequence). This CDR3 spans 14 amino acids. The chain's CDR3 is CSARPETGDHEQYF. In DNA, the CDR3 is TGCAGTGCTAGACCCGAGACAGGGGACCACGAGCAGTACTTC.

The V call is TRBV2, the J call TRBJ2-1, with D possibly matching TRBD2 (5 bases). This CDR3 is built from 14 residues. The V and J ends lost 6 bases and 6 bases respectively, with 15 bases between them. The germline V gene has CDR1 SNHLY and CDR2 FYNNEI. CDR3 bases: TGTGCCAGCAGCCAAGATCCTCGGGGCAATGAGCAGTTCTTC. This sequence encodes CASSQDPRGNEQFF.

The DNA of the CDR3 is TGCGCCAGCAGCCAAGGGCCTAGCGGGCTCGGAGGGACAGATACGCAGTATTTT. Protein sequence: CASSQGPSGLGGTDTQYF. V and J are TRBV5-1 and TRBJ2-3, with 8 positions matching TRBD2. With 4 bases clipped from V and 3 bases from J, the junction kept 16 bases outside the gene matches. The V gene's germline CDR1 is SGHRS and CDR2 YFSETQ. There are 18 residues in the CDR3.

This clonotype counts as medium-sized (0.01 to 0.1%). The chain is built from TRBV2 and TRBJ1-1; weak D call: TRBD1 (5 bases). CDR1 is SNHLY and CDR2 is FYNNEI in the germline V gene. The CDR3 sequence is 15 residues long. V lost 7 bases to trimming and J lost 3 bases, with 18 bases between them. CDR3 in amino acids: CASKFTGGPDTEAFF. In DNA, the CDR3 is TGTGCCAGCAAATTTACAGGCGGACCGGACACTGAAGCTTTCTTT.

The chain uses TRBV6-1 and TRBJ2-6; TRBD1 might be the D (6 bases). CDR3 length: 14 residues. The germline V gene has CDR1 MNHNS and CDR2 SASEGT. Written as DNA, the CDR3 is TGTGGAACCAACAGGGCCGGGGGGGCCAACGTCCTGACTTTC. Protein product: CGTNRAGGANVLTF.

The V call is TRBV4-1, the J call TRBJ2-5; 15 nucleotides match TRBD2. The CDR3 has 16 residues. Germline V CDR1 and CDR2: MGHRA, YSYEKL. V lost 3 bases to trimming and J lost 3 bases; unmatched junction nucleotides: 2. The DNA of the CDR3 is TGCGCCAGCAGCCACGGGACTAGCGGGGGGAAAGAGACCCAGTACTTC. Residues: CASSHGTSGGKETQYF.

This sequence joins TRBV7-3 and TRBJ1-6; TRBD1 matches at 9 bases. CDR1 and CDR2 from the germline V gene are SGHTA and FQGTGA. V lost 5 bases and J lost 5; bases outside the gene matches: 7. The CDR3 covers 16 residues. CDR3 sequence: CASSPRGTGNNSPLHF. In nucleotides, the CDR3 is TGTGCCAGCAGCCCCCGTGGGACAGGGAATAATTCACCCCTCCACTTT.